This T cell receptor beta chain was sequenced during a study of shared clonotypes between healthy human individuals (dated by TCRdb to the early 2020s). Background for the entire study: The cohort comprised a couple of women and a few men aged 18 to 49 years. Per donor, three plates each were used for CD4 naive and CD4 memory, two for CD8 naive, and one for CD8 memory. The study deeply sequenced blood TCR repertoires of five healthy adults to estimate repertoire size and the extent of clonotype sharing between individuals. To increase sequencing depth and limit assay-specific biases, TCR repertoire library preparation and sequencing were carried out by different laboratories using diverse techniques. Leukapheresis yielded between about 0.9 and 10 billion PBMCs per donor. Study-level results and caveats: Only blood was sampled, and tissue TCR repertoires likely differ from those in blood. Because the study included only a small number of donors, the genetic and exposure-history diversity represented was limited. When a handful of donors were compared, the shared fraction of clonotypes was about 5% for naive CD4, roughly 3.4% for naive CD8, 2.3% for memory CD4, and about 0.36% for memory CD8. Naive subsets generally had larger estimated clonotype richness than memory subsets. Compared with non-shared clonotypes, clonotypes shared by all four sorted-subset donors had higher generation probabilities. Pairwise subsampling led to the expectation that sequencing depth would affect the degree of clonotype sharing among donors. Incomplete sequencing was indicated by rarefaction of sorted-subset datasets, despite the large sequencing depth.

Details on this clone: The specificity of this receptor is unknown. One base away there is no much larger clone; base qualities are not given.

The donors were healthy, HIV-negative adults with no recently reported acute infections or vaccinations. All donors were Caucasian adults living in Nashville, Tennessee, USA. CD4+ T cells were enriched by magnetic negative selection; naive cells were then positively selected on CD45RA, and the negative fraction formed the memory subset. Blood was collected by leukapheresis, and PBMCs were isolated by Ficoll-Histopaque density gradient centrifugation and then cryopreserved in liquid nitrogen vapor phase. Purity and quantity of every magnetically sorted T cell population were checked by analytical flow cytometry. Genomic DNA was isolated from every sorted fraction and measured by UV absorbance on a Nanodrop 2000c. TCR CDR3 regions were amplified from genomic DNA by multiplex PCR using the deep immunoSEQ assay. Extracted genomic DNA from each cell subset was spread evenly across all wells of several immunoSEQ 96-well plates, with each plate serving as a replicate. Each replicate PCR for sorted subsets received 150 to 250 ng genomic DNA, equal to about 30,000 T cell genomes. Purified libraries were quantified with a Qubit 3.0 fluorometer, sized on a Bioanalyzer 2100, and re-quantified with the KAPA Library Quantification kit. Every immunoSEQ 96-well plate was sequenced on a dedicated single-read 150-cycle Illumina NextSeq 550 flow cell. For the original study's pipeline: Because the immunoSEQ output included only junctional sequences and no quality scores, the filtering could not be the same as the filtering used for full-length reads. To assign V/J genes and CDR3, sequences were annotated using PyIR, a Python wrapper for IgBLAST v1.9, with IMGT germline references. Reads were filtered out if the reads had weak V/J assignments (E-value above 1e-6), no CDR3, stop codons, out-of-frame junctions, or ambiguous translated residues. V3J clonotypes were defined as sequences sharing the same inferred V gene, J gene, and CDR3 amino acid sequence. The percentage overlap between two repertoires was calculated by dividing the number of shared unique clonotypes by the size of the smaller repertoire. Three approaches were used to assess repertoire richness: RTK rarefaction, the Chao1 estimator, and Recon v2.1 estimates of unobserved clonotypes. For all TCRbeta clonotypes obtained by the gDNA method from several donors, generation probabilities were computed with OLGA. TCRdb mirrors the immuneACCESS table, restricted to in-frame sequences. Some clones are absent from its copies; in checked studies, under half trace to an unresolved V gene, and the reason for the others is unknown. V, J and clone size are those of that table, while D and trimming were read from the DNA. The sample table lists a few million clones, around nine tenths of them with a count of one. The ten biggest clones cover 0.14% of the sample.

Trimming removed 5 bases from V and 3 bases from J, leaving 14 bases between the germline ends. The CDR3 contains 15 residues, cysteine and phenylalanine counted. Only the CDR3 part of the read is kept: 45 bases, read in frame from the first base. Taken from the germline V gene, the CDR1 and CDR2 loops are SGHVS and FNYEAQ. The sequenced sample was naive CD4+ T cells sorted from blood. In light of the paper, this sample's cell subset or site label describes: CD45RA+ positively selected. This chain joins TRBV7-6 to TRBJ1-5, with TRBD1 tentatively as D gene (6 bases match). This TCR came from a man between 18 and 29 years old in good health. The bases are TGTGCCAGCAGCGTGACAGGAGACCTCAATCAGCCCCAGCATTTT. Its product reads: CASSVTGDLNQPQHF.